This T cell receptor (beta chain) was recorded in a study of blood T cell repertoires in COVID-19. Looking at the study overall: From T cells, B-cell-depleted T cells, or PBMCs came the material, which was cDNA or gDNA.

This table comes from immunoSEQ multiplex PCR, and its TCRdb copy is limited to in-frame clones, with some not included. The table includes 45,000 to 60,000 clones, about four fifths detected once. This CDR3 spans 12 amino acids. Trimming took off 4 bases at V and 6 bases at J, with 10 bases between the two ends. Germline CDR1 and CDR2: MDHEN and SYDVKM. The chain couples TRBV28 to TRBJ2-7; a possible D gene is TRBD1 (5 bases). The receptor was isolated from a woman of 80 years or more with acute or convalescent COVID-19. Sequenced input: peripheral blood. CDR3 loop: CASSSRVVEQYF. In DNA form, the CDR3 reads TGTGCCAGCAGTTCCAGGGTGGTCGAGCAGTACTTC.